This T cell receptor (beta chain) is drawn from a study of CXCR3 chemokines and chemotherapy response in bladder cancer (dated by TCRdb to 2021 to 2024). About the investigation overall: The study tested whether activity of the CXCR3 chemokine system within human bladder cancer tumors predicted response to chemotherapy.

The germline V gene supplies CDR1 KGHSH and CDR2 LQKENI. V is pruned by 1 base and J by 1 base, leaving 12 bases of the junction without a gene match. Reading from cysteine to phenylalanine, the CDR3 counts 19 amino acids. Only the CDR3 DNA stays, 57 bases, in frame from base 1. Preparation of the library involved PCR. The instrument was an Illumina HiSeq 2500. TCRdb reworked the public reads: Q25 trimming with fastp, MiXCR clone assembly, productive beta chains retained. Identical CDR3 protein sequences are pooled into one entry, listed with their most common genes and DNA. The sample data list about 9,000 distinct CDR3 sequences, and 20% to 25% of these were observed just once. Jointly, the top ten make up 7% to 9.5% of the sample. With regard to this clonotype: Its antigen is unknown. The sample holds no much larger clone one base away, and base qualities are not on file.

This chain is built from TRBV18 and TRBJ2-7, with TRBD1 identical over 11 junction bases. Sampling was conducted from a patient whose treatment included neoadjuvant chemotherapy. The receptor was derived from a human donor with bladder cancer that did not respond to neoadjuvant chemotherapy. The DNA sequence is TGTGCCAGCTCACCACGGACAGGGGGCGGGGGGCTTACGTCCTACGAGCAGTACTTC. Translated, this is CASSPRTGGGGLTSYEQYF.